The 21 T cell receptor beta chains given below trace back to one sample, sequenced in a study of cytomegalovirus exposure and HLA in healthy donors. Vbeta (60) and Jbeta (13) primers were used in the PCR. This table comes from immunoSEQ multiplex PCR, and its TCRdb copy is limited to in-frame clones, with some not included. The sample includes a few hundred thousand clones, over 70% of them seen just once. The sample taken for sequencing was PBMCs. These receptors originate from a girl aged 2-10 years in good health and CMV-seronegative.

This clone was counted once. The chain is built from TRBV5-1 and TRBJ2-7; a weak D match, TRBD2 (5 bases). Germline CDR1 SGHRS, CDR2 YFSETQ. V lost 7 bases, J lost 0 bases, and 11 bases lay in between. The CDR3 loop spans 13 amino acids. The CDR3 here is CASRKDSSYEQYF. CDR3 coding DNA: TGCGCCAGCCGCAAGGACTCCTCCTACGAGCAGTACTTC.

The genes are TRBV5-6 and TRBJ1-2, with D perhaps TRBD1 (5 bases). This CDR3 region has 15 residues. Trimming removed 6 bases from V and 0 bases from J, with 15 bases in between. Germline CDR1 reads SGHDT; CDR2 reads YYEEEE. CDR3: CASTTGYTANYGYTF. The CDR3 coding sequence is TGTGCCAGCACCACAGGATACACAGCTAACTATGGCTACACCTTC.

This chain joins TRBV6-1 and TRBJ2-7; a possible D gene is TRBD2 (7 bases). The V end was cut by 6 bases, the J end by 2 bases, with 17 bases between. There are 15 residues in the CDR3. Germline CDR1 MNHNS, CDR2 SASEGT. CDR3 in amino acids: CASSVDGGLPYEQYF. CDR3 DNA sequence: TGTGCCAGCAGCGTGGACGGGGGGCTCCCCTACGAGCAGTACTTC.

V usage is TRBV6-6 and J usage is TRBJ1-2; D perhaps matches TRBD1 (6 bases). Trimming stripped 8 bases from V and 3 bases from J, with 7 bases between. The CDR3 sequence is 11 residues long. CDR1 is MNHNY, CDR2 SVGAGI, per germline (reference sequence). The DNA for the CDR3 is TGTGCCAGCTACAGGGACTATGGCTACACCTTC. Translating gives CASYRDYGYTF.

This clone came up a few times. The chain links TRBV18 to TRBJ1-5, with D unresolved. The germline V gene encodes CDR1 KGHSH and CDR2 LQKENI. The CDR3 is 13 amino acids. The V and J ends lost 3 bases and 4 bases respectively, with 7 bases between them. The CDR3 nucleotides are TGTGCCAGCTCACCGGGAGAGAATCAGCCCCAGCATTTT. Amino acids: CASSPGENQPQHF.

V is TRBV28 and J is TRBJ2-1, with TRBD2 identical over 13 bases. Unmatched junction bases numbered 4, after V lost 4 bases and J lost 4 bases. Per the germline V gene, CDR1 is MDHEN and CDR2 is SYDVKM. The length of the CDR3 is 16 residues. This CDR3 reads CASSYRLAGGYNEQFF. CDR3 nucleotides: TGTGCCAGCAGTTACAGACTAGCGGGGGGTTACAATGAGCAGTTCTTC.

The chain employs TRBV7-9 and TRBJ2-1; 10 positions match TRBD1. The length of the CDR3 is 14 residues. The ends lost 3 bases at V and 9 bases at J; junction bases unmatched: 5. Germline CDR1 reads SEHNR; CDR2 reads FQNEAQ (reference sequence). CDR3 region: CASSFTGTGVEQFF. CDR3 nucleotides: TGTGCCAGCAGCTTTACCGGGACAGGGGTTGAGCAGTTCTTC.

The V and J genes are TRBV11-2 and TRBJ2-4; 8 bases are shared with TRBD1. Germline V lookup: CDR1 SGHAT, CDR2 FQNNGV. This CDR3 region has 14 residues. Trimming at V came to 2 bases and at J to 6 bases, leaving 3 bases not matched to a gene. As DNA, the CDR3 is TGTGCCAGCAGCTTAATTGGACAGGGAAACATTCAGTACTTC. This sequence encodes CASSLIGQGNIQYF.

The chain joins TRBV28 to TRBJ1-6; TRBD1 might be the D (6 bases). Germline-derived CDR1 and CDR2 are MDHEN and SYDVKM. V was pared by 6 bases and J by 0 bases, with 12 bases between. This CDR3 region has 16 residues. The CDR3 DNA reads TGTGCCAGCAGAACCCCAGGGGTCTCCTATAATTCACCCCTCCACTTT. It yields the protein CASRTPGVSYNSPLHF.

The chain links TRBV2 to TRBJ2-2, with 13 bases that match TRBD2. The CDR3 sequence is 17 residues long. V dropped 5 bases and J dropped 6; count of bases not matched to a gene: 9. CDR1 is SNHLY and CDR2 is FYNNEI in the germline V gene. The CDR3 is CASSRGGLAGEAGELFF. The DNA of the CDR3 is TGTGCCAGCAGTAGAGGCGGACTAGCGGGAGAGGCCGGGGAGCTGTTTTTT.

The CDR3 here is CASSLLSGKPHEQYF. DNA for the CDR3: TGTGCCAGCAGCTTACTAAGCGGCAAGCCCCACGAGCAGTACTTC. The chain is built from TRBV7-6 and TRBJ2-7, with D possibly matching TRBD2 (5 bases). V was cut by 2 bases and J by 5 bases, with 16 bases left in between. CDR1 is SGHVS and CDR2 is FNYEAQ in the germline V gene. This CDR3 has 15 residues.

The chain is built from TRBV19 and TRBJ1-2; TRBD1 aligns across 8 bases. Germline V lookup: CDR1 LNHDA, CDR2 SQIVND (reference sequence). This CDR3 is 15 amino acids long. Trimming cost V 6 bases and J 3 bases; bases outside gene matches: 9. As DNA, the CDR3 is TGTGCCAGTAGCCTAAATCCGGACAGGGACTATGGCTACACCTTC. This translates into CASSLNPDRDYGYTF.

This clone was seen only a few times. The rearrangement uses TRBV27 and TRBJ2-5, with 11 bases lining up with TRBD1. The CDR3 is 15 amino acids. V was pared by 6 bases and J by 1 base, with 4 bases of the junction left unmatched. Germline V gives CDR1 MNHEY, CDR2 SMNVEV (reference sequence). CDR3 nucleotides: TGTGCCAGCAGACCGGGACAGGGGGTCCAAGAGACCCAGTACTTC. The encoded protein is CASRPGQGVQETQYF.

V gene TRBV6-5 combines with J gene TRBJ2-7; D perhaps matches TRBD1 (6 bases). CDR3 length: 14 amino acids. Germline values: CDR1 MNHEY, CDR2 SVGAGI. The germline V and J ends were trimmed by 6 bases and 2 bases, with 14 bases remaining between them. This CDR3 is CASSLRQVTYEQYF. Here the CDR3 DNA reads TGTGCCAGCAGCCTACGACAGGTGACCTACGAGCAGTACTTC.

The CDR3 sequence is CASSGNRGPFYNSPLHF. The CDR3, as DNA: TGTGCCAGCAGTGGAAACAGGGGGCCCTTCTATAATTCACCCCTCCACTTT. This sequence joins TRBV6-1 and TRBJ1-6; 9 bases line up with TRBD1. There are 17 residues in the CDR3. The ends lost 4 bases at V and 3 bases at J; junction bases unmatched: 7. In germline, CDR1 is MNHNS, CDR2 SASEGT.

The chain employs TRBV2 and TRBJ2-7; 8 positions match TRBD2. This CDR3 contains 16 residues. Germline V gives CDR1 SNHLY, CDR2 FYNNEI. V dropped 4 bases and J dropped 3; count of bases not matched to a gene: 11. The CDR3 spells CASSAWGSGNFYEQYF. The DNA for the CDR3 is TGTGCCAGCAGTGCTTGGGGTAGCGGGAACTTCTACGAGCAGTACTTC.

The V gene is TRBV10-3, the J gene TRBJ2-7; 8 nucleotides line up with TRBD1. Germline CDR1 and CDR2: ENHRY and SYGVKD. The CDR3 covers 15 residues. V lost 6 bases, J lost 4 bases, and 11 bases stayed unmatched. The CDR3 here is CAIRRGPGQVYEQYF. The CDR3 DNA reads TGTGCCATCAGGAGGGGACCGGGACAGGTGTACGAGCAGTACTTC.

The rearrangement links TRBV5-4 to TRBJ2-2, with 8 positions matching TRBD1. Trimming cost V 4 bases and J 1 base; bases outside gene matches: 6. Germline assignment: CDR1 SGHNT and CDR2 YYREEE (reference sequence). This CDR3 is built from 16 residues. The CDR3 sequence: CASSPGGTGNTGELFF. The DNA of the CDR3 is TGTGCCAGCAGCCCTGGTGGGACAGGGAACACCGGGGAGCTGTTTTTT.

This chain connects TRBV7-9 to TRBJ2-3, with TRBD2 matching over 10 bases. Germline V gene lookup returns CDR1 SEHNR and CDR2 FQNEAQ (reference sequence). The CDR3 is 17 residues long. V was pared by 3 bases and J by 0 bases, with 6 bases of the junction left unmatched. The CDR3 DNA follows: TGTGCCAGCAGCTTTCCCCAGCGGGGGGGCAGCACAGATACGCAGTATTTT. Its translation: CASSFPQRGGSTDTQYF.

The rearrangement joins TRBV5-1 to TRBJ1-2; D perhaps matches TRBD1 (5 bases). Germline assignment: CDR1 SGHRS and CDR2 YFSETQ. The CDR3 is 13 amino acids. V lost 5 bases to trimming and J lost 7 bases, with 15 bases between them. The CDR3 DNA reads TGCGCCAGCAGTTGGGCCGGGGGTTCTGGCTACACCTTC. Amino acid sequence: CASSWAGGSGYTF.

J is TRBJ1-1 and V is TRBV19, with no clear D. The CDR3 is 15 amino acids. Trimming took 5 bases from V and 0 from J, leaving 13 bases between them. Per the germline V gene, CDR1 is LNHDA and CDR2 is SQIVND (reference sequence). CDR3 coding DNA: TGTGCCAGTAGTCCGGGGAGAATCATGAACACTGAAGCTTTCTTT. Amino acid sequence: CASSPGRIMNTEAFF.